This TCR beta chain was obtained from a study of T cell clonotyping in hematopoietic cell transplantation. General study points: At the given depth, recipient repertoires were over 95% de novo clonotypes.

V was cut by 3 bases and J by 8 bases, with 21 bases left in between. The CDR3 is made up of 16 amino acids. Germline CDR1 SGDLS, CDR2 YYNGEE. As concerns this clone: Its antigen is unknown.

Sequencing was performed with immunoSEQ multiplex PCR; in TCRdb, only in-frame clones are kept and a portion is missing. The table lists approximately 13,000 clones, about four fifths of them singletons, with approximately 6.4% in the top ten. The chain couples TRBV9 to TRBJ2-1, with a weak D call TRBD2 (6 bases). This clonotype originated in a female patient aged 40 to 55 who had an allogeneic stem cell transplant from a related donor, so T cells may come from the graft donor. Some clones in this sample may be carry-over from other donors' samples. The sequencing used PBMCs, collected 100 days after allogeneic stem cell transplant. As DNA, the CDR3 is TGTGCCAGCAGCGGGTACGGGGCGGGAATCGGCCATGAGCAGTTCTTC. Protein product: CASSGYGAGIGHEQFF.